Below, 19 T cell receptor beta chains from the same sample are listed, as sequenced in a study of a mutant IDH1 vaccine in newly diagnosed glioma. Their recognized antigens are unknown. The protocol was immunoSEQ multiplex PCR, while the TCRdb copy is restricted to in-frame clones and leaves out a portion. The data hold nearly 55,000 clones, with approximately 80% observed a single time. This sample's time point: week 35, safety follow-up. Each vaccine dose was 300 ug of mutant IDH1 20-mer peptide, with topical imiquimod. This specimen consisted of PBMCs, obtained from a glioma patient whose treatment included an IDH1 peptide vaccine. These receptors all come from a woman aged 18 to 35 with glioma.

This chain uses TRBV11-3 with TRBJ2-3; 10 bases fit TRBD1. This CDR3 comprises 15 residues. V lost 5 bases and J lost 4; bases outside the gene matches: 6. CDR1 SGHNT and CDR2 YENEEA come from the germline V gene. The DNA of the CDR3 is TGTGCCAGCAGCAAGACAGGGGGCAGGTCAGATACGCAGTATTTT. It is translated as CASSKTGGRSDTQYF.

The chain combines TRBV21-1 with TRBJ1-2; the table's D call of TRBD1 was not tested on the DNA. TRBV21-1 is a pseudogene locus. This CDR3 region has 15 residues. CDR3 nucleotides: TGTGCCAGCAGCAAAGCCTTCGACAGGCACTATGGCTACACCTTC. Translation: CASSKAFDRHYGYTF.

In its sample, this clone was seen a few times. The CDR3 nucleotides read TGCGCCAGCAGTGAGCGGGGCAGGGTCAATGAGCAGTTCTTC. Its translation is CASSERGRVNEQFF. This chain uses TRBV10-1 with TRBJ2-1; either TRBD1 or TRBD2 may fit D (5 bases each). CDR1 and CDR2 (germline): WNHNN, SYGVQD (reference sequence). V was shortened by 2 bases and J by 6 bases, with 11 bases between the two germline ends. This CDR3 comprises 14 residues.

This clone occurred once. The genes are TRBV10-3 and TRBJ2-3; 15 positions agree with TRBD2. The germline CDR1 and CDR2 sequences are ENHRY and SYGVKD. The CDR3 loop spans 16 amino acids. With 5 bases clipped from V and 7 bases from J, the junction kept 7 bases outside the gene matches. The CDR3 loop is CAISPRTSGRGNTQYF. For the CDR3, the DNA is TGTGCCATCAGTCCACGGACTAGCGGGAGGGGAAATACGCAGTATTTT.

V gene TRBV27 combines with J gene TRBJ2-3, with TRBD1 matching 9 bases. This CDR3 spans 14 amino acids. In germline, CDR1 is MNHEY, CDR2 SMNVEV (reference sequence). Losses at the gene ends were 5 bases for V and 1 base for J; bases not matched to a gene: 1. CDR3 bases: TGTGCCAGCAGTCGACAGGGGGGCACAGATACGCAGTATTTT. This codes for CASSRQGGTDTQYF.

The V and J genes are TRBV5-4 and TRBJ1-1; D gene ambiguous. Per germline, CDR1 SGHNT and CDR2 YYREEE (reference sequence). The CDR3 length is 13 residues. Trimming removed 1 base from V and 1 base from J, with 5 bases in between. DNA for the CDR3: TGTGCCAGCAGCTTGACAGAGAACACTGAAGCTTTCTTT. Protein sequence: CASSLTENTEAFF.

The chain employs TRBV2 and TRBJ2-4, with TRBD1 matching 9 bases. CDR1 is SNHLY, CDR2 FYNNEI, per germline. The V and J ends lost 3 bases and 0 bases, in that order; junction bases with no gene match: 9. This CDR3 contains 18 residues. The CDR3 DNA reads TGTGCCAGCAGTGAGATTTTACAGGGGGCCCTAGCCAAAAACATTCAGTACTTC. Its translation is CASSEILQGALAKNIQYF.

V gene TRBV7-8 combines with J gene TRBJ2-2; D not resolved. The CDR3 is made up of 13 amino acids. In germline, CDR1 is SGHVS, CDR2 FQNEAQ. Trimming cost V 0 bases and J 5 bases, with 4 bases left between them. The CDR3 sequence is CASSLAGTGELFF. CDR3 nucleotides: TGTGCCAGCAGCTTAGCAGGGACCGGGGAGCTGTTTTTT. Based on the CDR3 plus reference TRBV7-8 and TRBJ2-2, the full variable domain is GAGVSQSPRYKVAKRGQDVALRCDPISGHVSLFWYQQALGQGPEFLTYFQNEAQLDKSGLPSDRFFAERPEGSVSTLKIQRTQQEDSAVYLCASSLAGTGELFFGEGSRLTVL.

The gene calls are TRBV19 and TRBJ1-5, with 7 bases fitting TRBD1. The germline gives CDR1 LNHDA, CDR2 SQIVND (reference sequence). The CDR3 is made up of 20 amino acids. J was trimmed by 4 bases and V by 3 bases; bases with no gene match: 21. The CDR3 is CASSMGAGWGSQGRNQPQHF. The CDR3 coding sequence is TGTGCCAGTAGTATGGGTGCGGGATGGGGATCACAGGGGCGAAATCAGCCCCAGCATTTT.

Only one count was recorded for this clone. This sequence joins TRBV29-1 and TRBJ1-4; TRBD1 agrees at 8 bases. The germline V gene encodes CDR1 SQVTM and CDR2 ANQGSEA. The CDR3 has 12 amino acids. After removal of 8 bases from V and 5 bases from J, the junction contained 4 bases not matched to a gene. The CDR3 reads CSFNRGNEKLFF. CDR3 in DNA: TGCAGCTTCAACAGGGGGAATGAAAAACTGTTTTTT.

The rearrangement uses TRBV6-4 and TRBJ2-3, with D tentatively TRBD1 (6 bases). This CDR3 has 15 amino acids. V was clipped by 0 bases and J by 4 bases, with 11 bases between them. The germline V gene has CDR1 MRHNA and CDR2 SNTAGT. Here the CDR3 DNA reads TGTGCCAGCAGTGACTCGTCAGGGGCAGCAGATACGCAGTATTTT. Translating gives CASSDSSGAADTQYF.

CDR3 protein: CASSLVGTHFTDTQYF. For the CDR3, the DNA is TGTGCCAGCAGCTTGGTCGGGACGCACTTCACAGATACGCAGTATTTT. The chain has TRBV5-8 and TRBJ2-3, with D perhaps TRBD1 or TRBD2 (5 bases each). This CDR3 region has 16 residues. V was pared by 0 bases and J by 2 bases, with 13 bases between. Germline V lookup: CDR1 SGHTS, CDR2 YDEGEE.

V gene TRBV6-5 combines with J gene TRBJ2-1; perhaps TRBD2 as D (5 bases). Germline CDR1 and CDR2: MNHEY and SVGAGI. The germline V and J ends were trimmed by 5 bases and 7 bases, with 9 bases remaining between them. The CDR3 runs 12 residues. The CDR3 DNA follows: TGTGCCAGCAGTCCTTCGGGGAATGAGCAGTTCTTC. Translated, it gives CASSPSGNEQFF.

V gene TRBV9 combines with J gene TRBJ1-1; D might be TRBD1 (6 bases). CDR1 and CDR2 (germline): SGDLS, YYNGEE. The V and J ends lost 0 bases and 3 bases respectively, with 12 bases between them. The CDR3 is 15 residues long. CDR3 nucleotides: TGTGCCAGCAGCGTAGAAGAAGGGGGATACACTGAAGCTTTCTTT. The encoded protein is CASSVEEGGYTEAFF.

The chain uses TRBV2 and TRBJ2-7, with 8 bases lining up with TRBD2. The V gene's germline CDR1 is SNHLY and CDR2 FYNNEI. The V and J ends lost 10 bases and 0 bases, in that order; junction bases with no gene match: 8. The CDR3 consists of 14 residues. The CDR3 DNA sequence: TGTGCCACCAGAACTAGCGGCTACTCCTACGAGCAGTACTTC. This codes for CATRTSGYSYEQYF.

V usage is TRBV7-6 and J usage is TRBJ1-1; D perhaps matches TRBD1 (5 bases). The germline V gene encodes CDR1 SGHVS and CDR2 FNYEAQ. The CDR3 sequence is 13 residues long. V lost 1 base, J lost 4 bases, and 7 bases lay in between. CDR3 sequence reads: CASSLERGTEAFF. The CDR3, as DNA: TGTGCCAGCAGCTTAGAGAGGGGCACTGAAGCTTTCTTT.

In its sample, this clone was seen a few times. The V and J genes are TRBV6-1 and TRBJ2-4; 10 bases are shared with TRBD2. Germline-derived CDR1 and CDR2 are MNHNS and SASEGT. This CDR3 has 15 amino acids. Trimming cost V 4 bases and J 5 bases; bases outside gene matches: 5. As DNA, the CDR3 is TGTGCCAGCAGTGCCAGTAGCGGGGGGCAAAACATTCAGTACTTC. As protein: CASSASSGGQNIQYF.

This sequence joins TRBV5-4 and TRBJ2-3; D might be TRBD1 (5 bases). The CDR3 loop spans 14 amino acids. V lost 5 bases and J 3 bases, leaving 13 bases between the germline ends. CDR1 is SGHNT and CDR2 is YYREEE in the germline V gene (reference sequence). The CDR3 spells CASRDKALTDTQYF. In DNA form, the CDR3 reads TGTGCCAGCAGGGACAAGGCTCTAACAGATACGCAGTATTTT. The full variable domain, completed using reference TRBV5-4 and TRBJ2-3, is ETGVTQSPTHLIKTRGQQVTLRCSSQSGHNTVSWYQQALGQGPQFIFQYYREEENGRGNFPPRFSGLQFPNYSSELNVNALELDDSALYLCASRDKALTDTQYFGPGTRLTVL.

CDR3 loop: CASSSDLGGYTF. The DNA for the CDR3 is TGTGCCAGCAGTTCCGACCTTGGGGGCTACACCTTC. This chain joins TRBV6-6 and TRBJ1-2; D not resolved. Deletions cut 4 bases from V and 8 bases from J, with 11 bases between. There are 12 residues in the CDR3. Germline lookup yields CDR1 MNHNY and CDR2 SVGAGI (reference sequence).